The 6 T cell receptor beta chains below all came from one sample that was sequenced in a study of identifying expanded T cells in peripheral blood. Assay used: immunoSEQ multiplex PCR; TCRdb lists only in-frame clones, some missing. The sample holds about 91,000 clones; around nine tenths are singletons and the top ten take roughly 3.8%. Sequenced material: blood. These receptors were obtained from a person aged 18 to 70 in good health.

The chain uses TRBV9 and TRBJ2-3; a weak D match, TRBD2 (6 bases). This CDR3 spans 15 amino acids. The V and J ends lost 0 bases and 5 bases respectively, with 13 bases between them. Germline CDR1 and CDR2: SGDLS and YYNGEE. The CDR3 DNA reads TGTGCCAGCAGCGTAGCTCCGGGAGTCAGAGATACGCAGTATTTT. It is translated as CASSVAPGVRDTQYF.

The chain joins TRBV7-7 to TRBJ2-2, with D maybe TRBD2 (6 bases). V shed 3 bases and J shed 5 bases, with 19 bases lying between them. The germline CDR1 and CDR2 sequences are SSHAT and FNYEAQ (reference sequence). The CDR3 contains 17 residues. CDR3 DNA: TGTGCCAGCAGCTTGGGGGGTATGGCGGGGCCTACCGGGGAGCTGTTTTTT. Translating it yields CASSLGGMAGPTGELFF. The full variable domain, rest sourced from reference TRBV7-7 and TRBJ2-2, is GAGVSQSPRYKVTKRGQDVTLRCDPISSHATLYWYQQALGQGPEFLTYFNYEAQPDKSGLPSDRFSAERPEGSISTLTIQRTEQRDSAMYRCASSLGGMAGPTGELFFGEGSRLTVL.

This chain joins TRBV4-1 and TRBJ1-3; D is unresolved. The CDR3 spans 17 residues. V was cut by 0 bases and J by 0 bases, with 12 bases left in between. The germline CDR1 and CDR2 sequences are MGHRA and YSYEKL. The CDR3 bases are TGCGCCAGCAGCCAAGAGGTACTTACTCCCTCTGGAAACACCATATATTTT. Protein: CASSQEVLTPSGNTIYF.

V gene TRBV2 combines with J gene TRBJ2-5, with TRBD2 matching over 10 bases. The trim removed 1 base at V and 3 bases at J, leaving 5 bases unmatched. This CDR3 contains 16 residues. CDR1 is SNHLY and CDR2 is FYNNEI in the germline V gene. Written as DNA, the CDR3 is TGTGCCAGCAGTGAAGGGGGACTAGCGTCTAAAGAGACCCAGTACTTC. Its translation: CASSEGGLASKETQYF.

The rearrangement joins TRBV9 to TRBJ2-1, with a tentative D call TRBD2 (5 bases). Trimming took off 0 bases at V and 7 bases at J, with 20 bases between the two ends. CDR1 SGDLS and CDR2 YYNGEE come from the germline V gene. The CDR3 extends over 17 amino acids. CDR3 bases: TGTGCCAGCAGCGTAGAAGGGTCGTGGGGAGCAGGTAATGAGCAGTTCTTC. Protein product: CASSVEGSWGAGNEQFF.

The chain's CDR3 is CASSFRDGSNEQYF. CDR3 in DNA: TGTGCCAGCAGCTTCCGGGACGGATCTAACGAGCAGTACTTC. This chain joins TRBV13 and TRBJ2-7; tentatively, D is TRBD1 or TRBD2 (5 bases each). The CDR3 runs to 14 residues. Germline V gene data show CDR1 as PRHDT and CDR2 as FYEKMQ (reference sequence). V was cut by 3 bases and J by 5 bases, with 14 bases left in between.